The 24 T cell receptor beta chains in this list originate from one sample, sequenced in a study of T cells in Graves' hyperthyroidism and ophthalmopathy. The CDR3 regions of TCR beta were amplified from RNA transcripts. HTBI primers drove first-round RT-PCR of the TCR CDR3. TCRdb called the multiplex PCR reads again in MiXCR, with one record for every CDR3 protein. The sample lists more than 550,000 distinct CDR3 sequences; about 18% were seen once. The specimen sequenced was blood. These receptors all come from a man aged 45-65 years with Graves' hyperthyroidism.

The V gene is TRBV20-1, the J gene TRBJ2-1; 10 nucleotides agree with TRBD2. The J call may be incorrect, as the DNA end agrees better with TRBJ2-7. The CDR3 is 17 amino acids. Germline V gene data show CDR1 as DFQATT and CDR2 as SNEGSKA (reference sequence). The CDR3 loop is CSASSPSGRGAYNEQYF. For the CDR3, the DNA is TGCAGTGCTAGTAGCCCTAGCGGGAGAGGGGCCTACAATGAGCAGTACTTC.

At least ten counts were recorded for this clonotype. V usage is TRBV7-9 and J usage is TRBJ2-7; a weak D match, TRBD1 (6 bases). Germline V gene sequence: CDR1 SEHNR, CDR2 FQNEAQ (reference sequence). The CDR3 contains 14 residues. V lost 7 bases and J 5 bases, leaving 18 bases between the germline ends. The CDR3 coding sequence is TGTGCCAGCACCCAGGGGCAGGGGATCGACGAGCAGTACTTC. It encodes CASTQGQGIDEQYF. Using reference TRBV7-9 and TRBJ2-7 for the parts outside the CDR3, the full variable domain is DTGVSQNPRHKITKRGQNVTFRCDPISEHNRLYWYRQTLGQGPEFLTYFQNEAQLEKSRLLSDRFSAERPKGSFSTLEIQRTEQGDSAMYLCASTQGQGIDEQYFGPGTRLTVT.

This clonotype was seen a handful of times. This chain joins TRBV7-9 and TRBJ2-5; 8 bases are shared with TRBD2. The junction had 5 bases not matched to a gene; V was cut back by 1 base and J by 1 base. The germline gives CDR1 SEHNR, CDR2 FQNEAQ (reference sequence). This CDR3 region has 16 residues. CDR3: CASSLGGGRPQETQYF. The CDR3 bases are TGTGCCAGCAGCTTAGGGGGCGGGAGGCCCCAAGAGACCCAGTACTTC. Complete variable domain (other parts from reference TRBV7-9 and TRBJ2-5): DTGVSQNPRHKITKRGQNVTFRCDPISEHNRLYWYRQTLGQGPEFLTYFQNEAQLEKSRLLSDRFSAERPKGSFSTLEIQRTEQGDSAMYLCASSLGGGRPQETQYFGPGTRLLVL.

This clonotype was observed a few times. The V and J genes are TRBV27 and TRBJ2-7; TRBD1 aligns across 7 bases. The CDR3 covers 14 residues. V was clipped by 4 bases and J by 4 bases; unmatched bases: 7. Looked up from germline, CDR1 is MNHEY and CDR2 is SMNVEV (reference sequence). CDR3 nucleotides: TGTGCCAGCAGTTCGGCTGGGACAGAGTACGAGCAGTACTTC. It specifies CASSSAGTEYEQYF.

This clonotype occurred many times. The rearrangement joins TRBV2 to TRBJ1-6; D gene unclear. V gave up 6 bases and J gave up 9 bases, with 15 bases separating them. The CDR3 contains 14 residues. Per the germline V gene, CDR1 is SNHLY and CDR2 is FYNNEI. CDR3 bases: TGTGCCAGCAGCCGGACCGGAATAAGTTCACCCCTCCACTTT. Its translation is CASSRTGISSPLHF. Complete variable domain (other parts from reference TRBV2 and TRBJ1-6): EPEVTQTPSHQVTQMGQEVILRCVPISNHLYFYWYRQILGQKVEFLVSFYNNEISEKSEIFDDQFSVERPDGSNFTLKIRSTKLEDSAMYFCASSRTGISSPLHFGNGTRLTVT.

At least ten counts were recorded for this clonotype. V is TRBV13 and J is TRBJ2-1, with 7 bases that match TRBD2. The CDR3 covers 16 residues. The germline gives CDR1 PRHDT, CDR2 FYEKMQ (reference sequence). J gave up 7 bases and V 3 bases, and 12 bases lay outside the gene matches. CDR3 in DNA: TGTGCCAGCAGCTTGGGGAGGGAGGGGAAGGCGAATGAGCAGTTCTTC. Its protein product is CASSLGREGKANEQFF.

V and J are TRBV5-1 and TRBJ2-3; perhaps D is TRBD1 or TRBD2 (5 bases each). Trimming pared 10 bases from V and 0 bases from J, leaving 15 bases between. Germline V gene sequence: CDR1 SGHRS, CDR2 YFSETQ. The length of the CDR3 is 14 residues. CDR3 in DNA: TGCGCCGGACGGGACGGCCCTAGCACAGATACGCAGTATTTT. Its protein is CAGRDGPSTDTQYF.

The rearrangement uses TRBV6-1 and TRBJ2-1; the D call may be TRBD1 or TRBD2 (5 bases each). Trimming took off 4 bases at V and 4 bases at J, with 14 bases between the two ends. The CDR3 is made up of 15 amino acids. Germline values: CDR1 MNHNS, CDR2 SASEGT. The CDR3 is CASSANRDRYNEQFF. The CDR3 coding sequence is TGTGCCAGCAGTGCGAACCGGGACCGATACAATGAGCAGTTCTTC.

The chain combines TRBV6-1 with TRBJ1-2, with TRBD1 as a possible D gene (6 bases). The CDR3 runs 15 residues. The V gene lost 6 bases and the J gene lost 2 bases, with 16 bases spanning the gap. The germline V gene encodes CDR1 MNHNS and CDR2 SASEGT. CDR3 nucleotide sequence: TGTGCCAGCAGACCCGGGATACAGGGAAACTATGGCTACACCTTC. This encodes CASRPGIQGNYGYTF.

This chain joins TRBV25-1 and TRBJ2-5, with D possibly being TRBD1 (6 bases). Deletions cut 1 base from V and 10 bases from J, with 10 bases between. Germline CDR1 MGHDK, CDR2 SYGVNS. CDR3 length equals 12 residues. The CDR3 region is CASSESGQLQYF. CDR3 DNA: TGTGCCAGCAGTGAATCAGGACAGCTCCAGTACTTC.

This clonotype came up many times. This chain connects TRBV11-2 to TRBJ1-5; D call uncertain. CDR1 and CDR2 (germline): SGHAT, FQNNGV. V lost 0 bases, J lost 7 bases, and 13 bases lay in between. CDR3 length: 15 amino acids. The CDR3 here is CASSLDLGSGQPQHF. In DNA, the CDR3 is TGTGCCAGCAGCTTAGATCTCGGATCAGGCCAGCCCCAGCATTTT.

This clonotype was picked up many times. The rearrangement uses TRBV20-1 and TRBJ2-7; no firm D call. Germline V CDR1 and CDR2: DFQATT, SNEGSKA (reference sequence). With 0 bases removed from V and 2 bases from J, the gap between germline ends came to 2 bases. The CDR3 has 11 residues. CDR3 nucleotide sequence: TGCAGTGCTAGAGAAACCTACGAGCAGTACTTC. This encodes CSARETYEQYF.

The rearrangement uses TRBV6-1 and TRBJ2-7; 7 bases are a match to TRBD1. This CDR3 region has 13 residues. Germline V CDR1 and CDR2: MNHNS, SASEGT. V lost 6 bases to trimming and J lost 7 bases; unmatched junction nucleotides: 9. CDR3 sequence reads: CASRDNRGGEQYF. The DNA of the CDR3 is TGTGCCAGCAGAGACAACAGGGGCGGGGAGCAGTACTTC.

This clonotype was counted many times. V gene TRBV11-2 combines with J gene TRBJ1-1; no reliable D call. The CDR3 covers 12 residues. Germline loops: CDR1 SGHAT, CDR2 FQNNGV. Trimming stripped 1 base from V and 5 bases from J, with 5 bases between. CDR3 nucleotide sequence: TGTGCCAGCAGCTTAGCTAGGACTGAAGCTTTCTTT. It encodes CASSLARTEAFF.

In its sample, this clonotype was seen a few times. The chain couples TRBV2 to TRBJ2-7; 7 bases are a match to TRBD2. The CDR3 covers 14 residues. CDR1 and CDR2 (germline): SNHLY, FYNNEI. V was pared by 5 bases and J by 4 bases, with 8 bases of the junction left unmatched. CDR3 region: CASSLAASPYEQYF. In nucleotides, the CDR3 is TGTGCCAGCAGTCTAGCGGCCTCTCCTTACGAGCAGTACTTC.

The table lists this clonotype with many counts. The genes are TRBV2 and TRBJ2-5; 15 nucleotides agree with TRBD2. Germline CDR1 is SNHLY and CDR2 is FYNNEI. V was clipped by 7 bases and J by 5 bases; unmatched bases: 8. This CDR3 comprises 16 residues. Here the CDR3 reads CASKLGLAGGRETQYF. The CDR3 coding sequence is TGTGCCAGCAAATTGGGACTAGCGGGAGGCCGGGAGACCCAGTACTTC.

V is TRBV20-1 and J is TRBJ2-3, with TRBD2 matching 8 bases. The CDR3 totals 14 residues. Germline CDR1 is DFQATT and CDR2 is SNEGSKA (reference sequence). Trimming at V came to 6 bases and at J to 6 bases, leaving 11 bases not matched to a gene. The CDR3: CSAVTSGAQDTQYF. The CDR3 DNA reads as TGCAGTGCCGTTACTAGCGGAGCTCAGGATACGCAGTATTTT.

This clonotype has a count of ten or more. The chain joins TRBV28 to TRBJ2-7; D gene ambiguous. The ends were cut back, 2 bases at V and 2 bases at J, with 13 bases in the middle. Germline-derived CDR1 and CDR2 are MDHEN and SYDVKM. There are 15 residues in the CDR3. CDR3 coding DNA: TGTGCCAGCAGTTTAGTTAGTTCAGACACCTACGAGCAGTACTTC. This gives the protein CASSLVSSDTYEQYF.

This clonotype has only a few counts. The chain links TRBV9 to TRBJ2-3; 8 nucleotides match TRBD1. CDR3 length: 16 residues. CDR1 is SGDLS and CDR2 is YYNGEE in the germline V gene. The V segment lost 3 bases and the J segment 0 bases; nucleotides outside the gene matches: 6. The CDR3 DNA sequence: TGTGCCAGCAGCGCATCACAGGGGGGTAGCACAGATACGCAGTATTTT. This encodes CASSASQGGSTDTQYF.

A remark on this clonotype: A much larger clone differs from this one at a single base, so this may be a read error. V gene TRBV30 combines with J gene TRBJ2-5, with 10 nucleotides matching TRBD2. The V gene's germline CDR1 is GTSNPN and CDR2 SVGIG (reference sequence). This CDR3 region has 14 residues. The ends lost 5 bases at V and 5 bases at J; junction bases unmatched: 8. The CDR3 region is CAWLSGRAVETQYF. The CDR3 DNA reads as TGTGCCTGGCTGAGCGGGAGGGCCGTTGAGACCCAGTACTTC.

This clonotype was detected only a few times. V is TRBV9 and J is TRBJ1-1; D uncertain. This CDR3 has 14 amino acids. V shed 0 bases and J shed 2 bases, with 8 bases lying between them. Germline CDR1 reads SGDLS; CDR2 reads YYNGEE. The CDR3 bases are TGTGCCAGCAGCGTAGTTCTAGTTAACACTGAAGCTTTCTTT. It yields the protein CASSVVLVNTEAFF.

On this clonotype itself: A much larger clone sits a single nucleotide away, making a read error possible. The CDR3 sequence is CASSLEMGLGYEHYF. The CDR3 DNA reads as TGTGCCAGCAGCTTAGAGATGGGACTAGGCTACGAGCATTACTTC. The chain carries TRBV11-2 and TRBJ2-7, with TRBD2 matching 8 bases. This CDR3 is 15 amino acids long. CDR1 is SGHAT, CDR2 FQNNGV, per germline.

This clonotype has a handful of counts. The chain recombines TRBV28 with TRBJ1-1, with D maybe TRBD1 (5 bases). This CDR3 is built from 16 residues. CDR1 and CDR2 from the germline V gene are MDHEN and SYDVKM. Trimming shortened V by 2 bases and J by 1 base, and 14 bases separated the two germline ends. The CDR3 here is CASSLGGAPRNTEAFF. The CDR3 DNA sequence: TGTGCCAGCAGTTTAGGAGGGGCGCCGAGGAACACTGAAGCTTTCTTT.

Concerning this clonotype: A much more abundant neighbour one base away suggests this may be a read error. Given the absence of the conserved phenylalanine or tryptophan at the CDR3 end, a read error is likely. The chain is built from TRBV28 and TRBJ2-7, with 7 nucleotides matching TRBD1. The V gene end was trimmed by 5 bases and the J gene end by 4 bases; junction bases not matched to a gene: 8. Looked up from germline, CDR1 is MDHEN and CDR2 is SYDVKM. The CDR3 runs 14 residues. CDR3 DNA sequence: TGTGCCAGCAGTGTCTGGACAGGTGGATACGAGCAGTACCTC. As protein: CASSVWTGGYEQYL.